The 26 T cell receptor beta chains in this list originate from one sample, sequenced in a study of shared clonotypes between healthy human individuals. CD45RO-negative CD8 cells positively selected for CCR7 made up the naive population, which excluded terminally differentiated effector memory CD45RA+ cells. TCRdb's table, derived via immunoSEQ multiplex PCR, lists solely in-frame clones and lacks some. The table lists about 1,900,000 clones, around 96% of them singletons, with 1% to 1.5% in the top ten. The sequenced sample was naive CD8+ T cells sorted from blood. The receptors here all came from a man between 18 and 29 years old in good health.

V and J are TRBV27 and TRBJ2-3, with D possibly matching TRBD1 (5 bases). Germline V lookup: CDR1 MNHEY, CDR2 SMNVEV (reference sequence). Trimming pared 3 bases from V and 4 bases from J, leaving 14 bases between. This CDR3 is 15 amino acids long. In nucleotides, the CDR3 is TGTGCCAGCAGTTTTCTGGGCAGGGCGGCAGATACGCAGTATTTT. It encodes CASSFLGRAADTQYF.

The CDR3 loop is CASSQDLANSYNSPLHF. Written as DNA, the CDR3 is TGCGCCAGCAGCCAAGATCTGGCGAATTCCTATAATTCACCCCTCCACTTT. The V call is TRBV4-3, the J call TRBJ1-6; D remains ambiguous. Trimming removed 0 bases from V and 1 base from J, with 10 bases in between. Germline V gene lookup returns CDR1 LGHNA and CDR2 YSLEER. This CDR3 spans 17 amino acids.

The chain has TRBV6-5 and TRBJ2-7; weak D call: TRBD1 (6 bases). Per germline, CDR1 MNHEY and CDR2 SVGAGI. V gave up 2 bases and J gave up 8 bases, with 10 bases separating them. The CDR3 consists of 12 residues. This CDR3 is CASSYLGQQQYF. As DNA, the CDR3 is TGTGCCAGCAGTTACCTAGGACAGCAGCAGTACTTC.

V is TRBV5-4 and J is TRBJ2-2, with 7 positions matching TRBD1. Germline trimming cut 2 bases from V and 6 bases from J; bases unmatched to any gene: 10. Per germline, CDR1 SGHNT and CDR2 YYREEE (reference sequence). The CDR3 consists of 16 residues. The CDR3 sequence is CASSLMGTGAPGELFF. In nucleotides, the CDR3 is TGTGCCAGCAGCTTAATGGGTACAGGGGCCCCCGGGGAGCTGTTTTTT. Looking up the rest from reference TRBV5-4 and TRBJ2-2 gives the full variable domain: ETGVTQSPTHLIKTRGQQVTLRCSSQSGHNTVSWYQQALGQGPQFIFQYYREEENGRGNFPPRFSGLQFPNYSSELNVNALELDDSALYLCASSLMGTGAPGELFFGEGSRLTVL.

The chain is built from TRBV4-1 and TRBJ1-5; tentatively, D is TRBD1 (6 bases). Deletions cut 4 bases from V and 4 bases from J, with 17 bases between. Germline CDR1 reads MGHRA; CDR2 reads YSYEKL. CDR3 length: 16 residues. The CDR3 protein is CASSRSPGAENQPQHF. The CDR3 DNA reads as TGCGCCAGCAGCCGTTCGCCGGGGGCCGAAAATCAGCCCCAGCATTTT.

This chain links TRBV7-8 with TRBJ2-7; 9 bases map to TRBD1. J was trimmed by 2 bases and V by 3 bases; bases with no gene match: 11. This CDR3 is built from 17 residues. Germline values: CDR1 SGHVS, CDR2 FQNEAQ. The CDR3 is CASSLHSGQGNPYEQYF. Written as DNA, the CDR3 is TGTGCCAGCAGCTTGCACTCGGGACAGGGTAACCCCTACGAGCAGTACTTC.

V is TRBV4-3 and J is TRBJ2-1; D is unresolved. CDR1 and CDR2 from the germline V gene are LGHNA and YSLEER. The V end was cut by 0 bases, the J end by 2 bases, with 17 bases between. This CDR3 is 18 amino acids long. The CDR3, as DNA: TGCGCCAGCAGCCAAGATTTCCCCCCGCCGAGCACCTACAATGAGCAGTTCTTC. It is translated as CASSQDFPPPSTYNEQFF.

This clone has a single count. This rearrangement joins TRBV7-9 to TRBJ2-1; D remains unclear. The length of the CDR3 is 13 residues. V lost 5 bases and J 7 bases, leaving 12 bases between the germline ends. The germline V gene has CDR1 SEHNR and CDR2 FQNEAQ (reference sequence). The CDR3 reads CASSAYWGNEQFF. The CDR3 coding sequence is TGTGCCAGCAGCGCCTATTGGGGTAATGAGCAGTTCTTC.

V is TRBV29-1 and J is TRBJ2-7; perhaps TRBD1 as D (6 bases). This CDR3 is built from 15 residues. V was pared by 6 bases and J by 2 bases, with 20 bases between. Germline assignment: CDR1 SQVTM and CDR2 ANQGSEA. CDR3 sequence (DNA): TGCAGCGTCTCCGCCGGGACAACGAACGCCTACGAGCAGTACTTC. Amino acids: CSVSAGTTNAYEQYF.

The genes are TRBV6-6 and TRBJ2-7; 7 nucleotides line up with TRBD2. The V and J ends lost 7 bases and 1 base, in that order; junction bases with no gene match: 10. Germline CDR1 MNHNY, CDR2 SVGAGI (reference sequence). The CDR3 length is 15 residues. The chain's CDR3 is CASTDYGGSSYEQYF. CDR3 nucleotides: TGTGCCAGCACCGACTACGGGGGGAGTTCCTACGAGCAGTACTTC.

This clone came up once. This chain links TRBV11-2 with TRBJ2-7, with D hard to call. The CDR3 has 13 residues. Germline CDR1 is SGHAT and CDR2 is FQNNGV. The V gene lost 0 bases and the J gene lost 2 bases, with 5 bases spanning the gap. CDR3: CASSLEYPYEQYF. CDR3 DNA sequence: TGTGCCAGCAGCTTAGAATATCCCTACGAGCAGTACTTC.

Only one count was recorded for this clone. The chain employs TRBV7-9 and TRBJ2-3, with a weak D call TRBD1 (6 bases). Germline CDR1 is SEHNR and CDR2 is FQNEAQ (reference sequence). Deletions cut 0 bases from V and 0 bases from J, with 10 bases between. This CDR3 comprises 16 residues. The CDR3 region has the DNA TGTGCCAGCAGCTTAGCGGGACAAGAGAGCACAGATACGCAGTATTTT. This encodes CASSLAGQESTDTQYF. Together with reference TRBV7-9 and TRBJ2-3, the CDR3 gives the full variable domain: DTGVSQNPRHKITKRGQNVTFRCDPISEHNRLYWYRQTLGQGPEFLTYFQNEAQLEKSRLLSDRFSAERPKGSFSTLEIQRTEQGDSAMYLCASSLAGQESTDTQYFGPGTRLTVL.

The rearrangement joins TRBV7-6 to TRBJ1-1; D gene unclear. The V gene's germline CDR1 is SGHVS and CDR2 FNYEAQ. Trimming took off 1 base at V and 0 bases at J, with 12 bases between the two ends. The CDR3 contains 16 residues. CDR3 loop: CASSLGHPDMNTEAFF. In nucleotides, the CDR3 is TGTGCCAGCAGCTTAGGCCACCCCGACATGAACACTGAAGCTTTCTTT.

Concerning this clone: Different DNA sequences within this sample yield the same CDR3. The chain has TRBV7-9 and TRBJ2-7; D remains ambiguous. The CDR3 is 12 amino acids. The germline V gene has CDR1 SEHNR and CDR2 FQNEAQ (reference sequence). V lost 6 bases to trimming and J lost 3 bases, with 9 bases between them. This chain's CDR3 is CASSFGSYEQYF. CDR3 coding DNA: TGTGCCAGCAGTTTCGGCAGCTACGAGCAGTACTTC.

The J gene is TRBJ2-1, the V gene TRBV15; TRBD1 agrees at 9 bases. Trimming cost V 5 bases and J 5 bases; bases outside gene matches: 7. The CDR3 sequence is 15 residues long. Per the germline V gene, CDR1 is LNHNV and CDR2 is YYDKDF (reference sequence). CDR3: CATSGDREVDNEQFF. The CDR3 DNA reads TGTGCCACCAGCGGGGACAGGGAAGTGGACAATGAGCAGTTCTTC.

The rearrangement uses TRBV4-1 and TRBJ2-7; 7 nucleotides agree with TRBD1. The CDR3 has 13 residues. V lost 2 bases and J lost 7; bases outside the gene matches: 5. The germline V gene has CDR1 MGHRA and CDR2 YSYEKL. CDR3 in amino acids: CASSQTGVREQYF. CDR3 DNA sequence: TGCGCCAGCAGCCAAACAGGGGTGCGGGAGCAGTACTTC.

The chain combines TRBV4-3 with TRBJ2-2, with TRBD1 matching over 8 bases. The CDR3 loop spans 17 amino acids. From germline, CDR1 is LGHNA and CDR2 YSLEER. The ends lost 0 bases at V and 2 bases at J; junction bases unmatched: 5. Written as DNA, the CDR3 is TGCGCCAGCAGCCAAGACTGGACAGGGTCCAACACCGGGGAGCTGTTTTTT. Translated: CASSQDWTGSNTGELFF.

V usage is TRBV27 and J usage is TRBJ2-2; 12 bases map to TRBD2. This CDR3 region has 16 residues. Germline loops: CDR1 MNHEY, CDR2 SMNVEV (reference sequence). J lost 7 bases, V lost 5 bases, and 8 bases had no gene match. This CDR3 is CASSTLTSGGYGELFF. Written as DNA, the CDR3 is TGTGCCAGCAGTACCCTGACTAGCGGGGGTTACGGGGAGCTGTTTTTT.

The rearrangement links TRBV4-1 to TRBJ2-7; D call uncertain. Trimming removed 1 base from V and 5 bases from J, with 18 bases in between. The CDR3 consists of 16 residues. Germline-derived CDR1 and CDR2 are MGHRA and YSYEKL. As DNA, the CDR3 is TGCGCCAGCAGCCAAGTAGGGTCGCAGGCCCTCCACGAGCAGTACTTC. Amino acid sequence: CASSQVGSQALHEQYF.

This sequence joins TRBV6-6 and TRBJ2-5, with TRBD2 identical over 9 bases. V gave up 8 bases and J gave up 4 bases; unmatched junction bases: 14. Germline V CDR1 and CDR2: MNHNY, SVGAGI (reference sequence). This CDR3 spans 16 amino acids. The CDR3 is CASGPQRGDGLETQYF. In DNA form, the CDR3 reads TGTGCCAGCGGACCTCAGCGGGGGGATGGTTTAGAGACCCAGTACTTC.

The chain employs TRBV27 and TRBJ2-1; TRBD1 matches at 9 bases. The V segment lost 6 bases and the J segment 10 bases; nucleotides outside the gene matches: 4. The CDR3 consists of 12 residues. The germline gives CDR1 MNHEY, CDR2 SMNVEV (reference sequence). CDR3 loop: CASSWTGEEQFF. In DNA, the CDR3 is TGTGCCAGCAGCTGGACAGGGGAGGAGCAGTTCTTC.

Worth noting for this clone: An end of the junction does not agree with germline; a read error may underlie this. V and J are TRBV6-5 and TRBJ1-1; unclear D gene. Germline CDR1 MNHEY, CDR2 SVGAGI. This CDR3 spans 13 amino acids. In DNA, the CDR3 is TGTGCCAGCACTTACTCTCCGGACACTGAAGCTTTCTTT. It yields the protein CASTYSPDTEAFF.

The chain recombines TRBV5-4 with TRBJ2-2; 13 positions match TRBD2. From germline, CDR1 is SGHNT and CDR2 YYREEE (reference sequence). V shed 3 bases, J shed 7 bases, and the junction held 3 bases outside the gene matches. The CDR3 covers 15 residues. DNA for the CDR3: TGTGCCAGCAGCTGGACTAGCGGGGGTGTCGGGGAGCTGTTTTTT. It is translated as CASSWTSGGVGELFF. Full variable domain (remainder filled in from reference TRBV5-4 and TRBJ2-2): ETGVTQSPTHLIKTRGQQVTLRCSSQSGHNTVSWYQQALGQGPQFIFQYYREEENGRGNFPPRFSGLQFPNYSSELNVNALELDDSALYLCASSWTSGGVGELFFGEGSRLTVL.

This clone was seen a handful of times. CDR3 sequence reads: CASSQDGRFEAFF. The CDR3 coding sequence is TGCGCCAGCAGCCAAGATGGGCGTTTTGAAGCTTTCTTT. V gene TRBV4-1 combines with J gene TRBJ1-1; no clear D. The ends were cut back, 0 bases at V and 7 bases at J, with 9 bases in the middle. CDR3 length: 13 amino acids. The germline CDR1 and CDR2 sequences are MGHRA and YSYEKL.

J is TRBJ1-1 and V is TRBV29-1; D is undetermined. Trimming cost V 7 bases and J 0 bases, with 15 bases left between them. Germline CDR1 reads SQVTM; CDR2 reads ANQGSEA. The CDR3 is 14 residues long. CDR3 in amino acids: CSDVGSVLNTEAFF. The CDR3 DNA follows: TGCAGCGATGTAGGGTCAGTTTTGAACACTGAAGCTTTCTTT.

The table lists this clone with a count of one. The chain uses TRBV4-1 and TRBJ1-5; D perhaps matches TRBD1 (6 bases). The V gene's germline CDR1 is MGHRA and CDR2 YSYEKL. The CDR3 extends over 15 amino acids. V was clipped by 0 bases and J by 7 bases, with 13 bases between them. CDR3: CASSQEDSSIQPQHF. CDR3 DNA: TGCGCCAGCAGCCAAGAGGACAGCTCCATCCAGCCCCAGCATTTT.